This TCR beta chain is from a study of identical twins. Study-level findings and limits: Twins shared out-of-frame alpha sequences with excess low generation probability.

This clonotype was observed a few times. Antigen: not known. TCRdb called the 5' RACE reads again in MiXCR, with one record for every CDR3 protein. The sample holds hundreds of thousands of distinct CDR3 sequences, more than 6.5% seen once. CDR1 SGDLS and CDR2 YYNGEE come from the germline V gene. V was shortened by 4 bases and J by 6 bases, with 13 bases between the two germline ends. This CDR3 has 13 residues. Separately, the same data were catalogued under a study of yellow fever vaccine responses in identical twins.

Sequencing was carried out using PBMCs. This sequence was found in a woman younger than 30 in good health. V usage is TRBV9 and J usage is TRBJ1-2; no firm D call. The CDR3 sequence: CASSFGLTDGYTF. The CDR3 coding sequence is TGTGCCAGCAGCTTCGGTCTGACCGATGGCTACACCTTC.